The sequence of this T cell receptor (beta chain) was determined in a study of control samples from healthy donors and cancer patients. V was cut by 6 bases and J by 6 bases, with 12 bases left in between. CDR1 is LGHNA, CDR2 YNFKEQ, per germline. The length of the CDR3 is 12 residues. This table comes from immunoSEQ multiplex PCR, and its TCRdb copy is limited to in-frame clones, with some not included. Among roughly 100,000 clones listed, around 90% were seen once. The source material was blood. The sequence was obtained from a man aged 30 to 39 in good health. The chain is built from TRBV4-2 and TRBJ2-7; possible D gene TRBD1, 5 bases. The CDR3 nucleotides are TGTGCCAGCAGTCGTACAGGTCTCGAGCAGTACTTC. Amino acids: CASSRTGLEQYF.